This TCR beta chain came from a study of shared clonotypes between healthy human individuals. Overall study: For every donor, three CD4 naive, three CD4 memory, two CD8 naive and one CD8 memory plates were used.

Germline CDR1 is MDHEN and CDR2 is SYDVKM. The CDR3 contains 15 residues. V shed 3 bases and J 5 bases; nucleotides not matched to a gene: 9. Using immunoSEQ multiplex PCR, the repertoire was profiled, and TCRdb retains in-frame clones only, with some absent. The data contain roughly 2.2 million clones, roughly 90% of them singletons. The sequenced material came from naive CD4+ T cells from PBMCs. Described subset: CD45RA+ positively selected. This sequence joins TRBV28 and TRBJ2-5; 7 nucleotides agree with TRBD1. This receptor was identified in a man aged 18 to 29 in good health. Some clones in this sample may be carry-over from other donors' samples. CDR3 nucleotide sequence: TGTGCCAGCAGTTTGCTCAGGGGGAATTCGGAGACCCAGTACTTC. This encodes CASSLLRGNSETQYF.